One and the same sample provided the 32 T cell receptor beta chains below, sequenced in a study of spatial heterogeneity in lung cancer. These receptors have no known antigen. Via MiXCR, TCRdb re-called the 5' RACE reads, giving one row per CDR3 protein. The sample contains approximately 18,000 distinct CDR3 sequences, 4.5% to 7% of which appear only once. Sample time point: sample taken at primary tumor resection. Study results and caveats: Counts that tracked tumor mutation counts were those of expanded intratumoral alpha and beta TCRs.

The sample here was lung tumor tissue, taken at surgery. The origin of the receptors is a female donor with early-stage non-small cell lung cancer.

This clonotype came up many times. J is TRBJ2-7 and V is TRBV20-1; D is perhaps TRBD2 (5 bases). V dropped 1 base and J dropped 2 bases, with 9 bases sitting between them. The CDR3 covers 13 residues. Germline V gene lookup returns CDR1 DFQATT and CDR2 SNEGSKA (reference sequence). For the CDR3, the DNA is TGCAGTGCTAGAGTGGAGGCCCCCTACGAGCAGTACTTC. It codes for CSARVEAPYEQYF.

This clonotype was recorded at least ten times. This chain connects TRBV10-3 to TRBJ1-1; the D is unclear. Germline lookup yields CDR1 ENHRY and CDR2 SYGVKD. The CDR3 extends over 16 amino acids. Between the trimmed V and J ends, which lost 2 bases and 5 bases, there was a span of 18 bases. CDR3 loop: CAISEAGGAWRTEAFF. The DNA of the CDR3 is TGTGCCATCAGTGAGGCCGGCGGAGCTTGGCGGACTGAAGCTTTCTTT.

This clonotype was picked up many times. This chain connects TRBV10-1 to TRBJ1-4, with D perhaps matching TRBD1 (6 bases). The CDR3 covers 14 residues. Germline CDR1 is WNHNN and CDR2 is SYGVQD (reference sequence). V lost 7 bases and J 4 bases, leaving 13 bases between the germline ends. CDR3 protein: CASTPGTRNEKLFF. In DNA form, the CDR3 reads TGCGCCAGCACGCCCGGGACACGTAATGAAAAACTGTTTTTT.

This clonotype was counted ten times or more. The CDR3 bases are TGTGCCAGCAGTCCTTGGACAGGGGAAGAGACCCAGTACTTC. Protein sequence: CASSPWTGEETQYF. The chain carries TRBV12-3 or TRBV12-4 and TRBJ2-5; TRBD1 matches at 9 bases. The trim removed 5 bases at V and 3 bases at J, leaving 4 bases unmatched. This CDR3 is 14 amino acids long.

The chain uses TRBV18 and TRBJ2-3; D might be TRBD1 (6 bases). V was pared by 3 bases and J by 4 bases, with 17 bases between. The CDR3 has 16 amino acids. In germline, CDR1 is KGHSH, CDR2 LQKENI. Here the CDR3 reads CASSPFGQRNPDTQYF. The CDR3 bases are TGTGCCAGCTCACCGTTCGGACAGAGGAACCCAGATACGCAGTATTTT.

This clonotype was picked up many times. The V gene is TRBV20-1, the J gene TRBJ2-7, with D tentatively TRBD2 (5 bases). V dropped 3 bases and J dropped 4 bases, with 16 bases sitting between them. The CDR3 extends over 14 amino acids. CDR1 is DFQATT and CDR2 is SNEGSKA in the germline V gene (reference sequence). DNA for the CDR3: TGCAGTGCTAGTGGCTCGGCTAGCTATTACGAGCAGTACTTC. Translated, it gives CSASGSASYYEQYF.

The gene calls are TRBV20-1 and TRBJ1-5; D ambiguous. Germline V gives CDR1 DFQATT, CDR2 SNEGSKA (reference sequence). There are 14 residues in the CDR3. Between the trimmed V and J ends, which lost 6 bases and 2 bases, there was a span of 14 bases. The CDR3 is CSASKVVGNQPQHF. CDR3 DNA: TGCAGTGCGTCGAAGGTGGTAGGCAATCAGCCCCAGCATTTT.

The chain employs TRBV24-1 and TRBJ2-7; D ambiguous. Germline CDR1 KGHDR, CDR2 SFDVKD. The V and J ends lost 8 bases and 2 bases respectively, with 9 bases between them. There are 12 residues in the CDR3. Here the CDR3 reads CATILGAYEQYF. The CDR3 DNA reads TGTGCCACCATCCTCGGAGCCTACGAGCAGTACTTC.

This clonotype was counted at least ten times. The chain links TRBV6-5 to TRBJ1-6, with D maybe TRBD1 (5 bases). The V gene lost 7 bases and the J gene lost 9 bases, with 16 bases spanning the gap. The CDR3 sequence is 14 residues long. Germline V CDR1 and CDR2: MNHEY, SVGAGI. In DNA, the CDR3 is TGTGCCAGCAAAGAGGGGCAGGGTTTTTCACCCCTCCACTTT. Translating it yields CASKEGQGFSPLHF.

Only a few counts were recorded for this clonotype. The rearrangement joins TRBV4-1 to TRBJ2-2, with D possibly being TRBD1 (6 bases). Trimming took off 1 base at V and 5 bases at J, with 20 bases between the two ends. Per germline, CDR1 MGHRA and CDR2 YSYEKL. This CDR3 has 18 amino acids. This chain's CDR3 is CASSQGPGGPRGTGELFF. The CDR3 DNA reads TGCGCCAGCAGCCAAGGTCCAGGTGGGCCAAGGGGGACCGGGGAGCTGTTTTTT.

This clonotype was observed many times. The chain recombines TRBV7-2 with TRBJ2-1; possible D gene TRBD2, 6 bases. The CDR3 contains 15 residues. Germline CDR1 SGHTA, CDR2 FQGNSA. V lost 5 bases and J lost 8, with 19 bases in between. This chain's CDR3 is CASSLLADPVYEQFF. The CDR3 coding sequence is TGTGCCAGCAGCCTTTTAGCGGACCCCGTCTATGAGCAGTTCTTC. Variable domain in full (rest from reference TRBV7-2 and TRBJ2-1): GAGVSQSPSNKVTEKGKDVELRCDPISGHTALYWYRQSLGQGLEFLIYFQGNSAPDKSGLPSDRFSAERTGGSVSTLTIQRTQQEDSAVYLCASSLLADPVYEQFFGPGTRLTVL.

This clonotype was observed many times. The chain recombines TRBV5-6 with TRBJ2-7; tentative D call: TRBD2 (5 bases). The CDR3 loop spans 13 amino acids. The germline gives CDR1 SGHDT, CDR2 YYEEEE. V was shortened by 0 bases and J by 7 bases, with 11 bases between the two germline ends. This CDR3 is CASSLVGVREQYF. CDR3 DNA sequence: TGTGCCAGCAGCTTGGTCGGGGTTCGTGAGCAGTACTTC.

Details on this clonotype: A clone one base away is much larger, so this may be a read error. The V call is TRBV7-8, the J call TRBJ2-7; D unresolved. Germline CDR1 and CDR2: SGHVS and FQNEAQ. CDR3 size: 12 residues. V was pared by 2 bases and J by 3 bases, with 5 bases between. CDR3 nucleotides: TGTGCCAGCAGCTTACATCGCTACGAGCAGTACTTC. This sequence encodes CASSLHRYEQYF.

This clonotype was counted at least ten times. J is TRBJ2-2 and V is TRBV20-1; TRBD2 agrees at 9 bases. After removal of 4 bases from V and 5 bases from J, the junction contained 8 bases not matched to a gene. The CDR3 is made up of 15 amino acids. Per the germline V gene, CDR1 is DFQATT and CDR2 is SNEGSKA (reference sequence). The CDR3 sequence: CSATPLAGWTGELFF. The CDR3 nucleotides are TGCAGTGCTACCCCCCTAGCGGGATGGACCGGGGAGCTGTTTTTT.

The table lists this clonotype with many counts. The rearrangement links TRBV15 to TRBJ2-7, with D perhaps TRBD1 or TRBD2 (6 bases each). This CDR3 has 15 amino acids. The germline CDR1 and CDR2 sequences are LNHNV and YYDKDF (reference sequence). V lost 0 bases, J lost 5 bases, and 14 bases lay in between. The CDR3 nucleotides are TGTGCCACCAGCAGAGATTTAGGGGGAGGAGACGAGCAGTACTTC. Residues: CATSRDLGGGDEQYF.

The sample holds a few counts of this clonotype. CDR3 residues: CASSLGLAGGLNTGELFF. The CDR3 DNA reads TGTGCCAGCAGCTTGGGACTAGCGGGAGGGTTGAACACCGGGGAGCTGTTTTTT. The chain combines TRBV5-4 with TRBJ2-2; 14 positions match TRBD2. Trimming removed 0 bases from V and 1 base from J; junction bases left unmatched: 2. CDR3 size: 18 residues. Germline loops: CDR1 SGHNT, CDR2 YYREEE (reference sequence). The full variable domain, rest sourced from reference TRBV5-4 and TRBJ2-2, is ETGVTQSPTHLIKTRGQQVTLRCSSQSGHNTVSWYQQALGQGPQFIFQYYREEENGRGNFPPRFSGLQFPNYSSELNVNALELDDSALYLCASSLGLAGGLNTGELFFGEGSRLTVL.

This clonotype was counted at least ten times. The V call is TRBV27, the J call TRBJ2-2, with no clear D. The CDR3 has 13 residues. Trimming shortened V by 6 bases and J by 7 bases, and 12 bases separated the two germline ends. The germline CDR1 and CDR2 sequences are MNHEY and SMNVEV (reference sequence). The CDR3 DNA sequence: TGTGCCAGCAGCCCCGTGGTTGTCGGGGAGCTGTTTTTT. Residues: CASSPVVVGELFF.

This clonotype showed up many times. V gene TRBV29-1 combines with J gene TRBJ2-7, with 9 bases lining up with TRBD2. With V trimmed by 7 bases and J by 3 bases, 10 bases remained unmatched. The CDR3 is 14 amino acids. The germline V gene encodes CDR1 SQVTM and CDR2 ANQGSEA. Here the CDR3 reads CSAESGRPLYEQYF. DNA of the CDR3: TGCAGCGCCGAAAGCGGGAGGCCTCTCTACGAGCAGTACTTC.

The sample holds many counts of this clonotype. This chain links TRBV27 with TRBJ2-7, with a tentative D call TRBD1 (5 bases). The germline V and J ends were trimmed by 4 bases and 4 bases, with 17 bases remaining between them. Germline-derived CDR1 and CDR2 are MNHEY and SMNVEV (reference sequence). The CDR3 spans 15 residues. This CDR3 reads CASSSLARVKYEQYF. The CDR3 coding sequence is TGTGCCAGCAGTTCTCTTGCCAGGGTCAAATACGAGCAGTACTTC.

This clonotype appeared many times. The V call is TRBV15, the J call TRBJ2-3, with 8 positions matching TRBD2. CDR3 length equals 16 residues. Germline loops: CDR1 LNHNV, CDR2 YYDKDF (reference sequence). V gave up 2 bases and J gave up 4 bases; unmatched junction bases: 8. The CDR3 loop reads CATSRLSGSGADTQYF. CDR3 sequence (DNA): TGTGCCACCAGCAGATTGAGCGGGAGTGGTGCAGATACGCAGTATTTT.

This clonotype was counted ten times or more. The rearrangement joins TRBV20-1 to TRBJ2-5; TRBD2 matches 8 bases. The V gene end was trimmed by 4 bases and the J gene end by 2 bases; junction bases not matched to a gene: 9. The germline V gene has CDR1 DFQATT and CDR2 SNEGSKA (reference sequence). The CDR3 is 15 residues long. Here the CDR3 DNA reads TGCAGTGCTACGAGAGGTAGCGGGATTCAAGAGACCCAGTACTTC. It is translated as CSATRGSGIQETQYF.

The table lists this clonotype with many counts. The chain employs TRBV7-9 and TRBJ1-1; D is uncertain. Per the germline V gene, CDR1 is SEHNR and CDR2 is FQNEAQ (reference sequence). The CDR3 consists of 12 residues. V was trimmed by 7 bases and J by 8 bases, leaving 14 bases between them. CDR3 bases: TGTGCCAGCAACTCCGTCGTCGGGGAAGCTTTCTTT. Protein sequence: CASNSVVGEAFF.

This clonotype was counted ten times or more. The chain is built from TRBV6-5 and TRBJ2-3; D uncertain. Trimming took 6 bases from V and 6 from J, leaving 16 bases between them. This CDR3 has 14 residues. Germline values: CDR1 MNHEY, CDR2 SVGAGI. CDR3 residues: CASSRTDHEDTQYF. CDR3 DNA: TGTGCCAGCAGCCGGACGGATCATGAGGATACGCAGTATTTT.

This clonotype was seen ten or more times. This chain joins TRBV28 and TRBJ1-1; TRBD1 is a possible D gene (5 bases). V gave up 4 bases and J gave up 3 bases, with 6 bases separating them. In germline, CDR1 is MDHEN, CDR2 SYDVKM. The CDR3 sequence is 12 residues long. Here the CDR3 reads CASSSGYTEAFF. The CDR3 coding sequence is TGTGCCAGCAGTTCAGGGTACACTGAAGCTTTCTTT.

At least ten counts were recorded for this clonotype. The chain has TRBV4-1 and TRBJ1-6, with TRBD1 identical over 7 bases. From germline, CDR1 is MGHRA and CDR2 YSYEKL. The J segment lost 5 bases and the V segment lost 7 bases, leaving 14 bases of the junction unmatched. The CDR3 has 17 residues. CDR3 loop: CASTTGPENNNNSPLHF. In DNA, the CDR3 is TGCGCCAGCACGACAGGGCCCGAGAACAATAATAATTCACCCCTCCACTTT.

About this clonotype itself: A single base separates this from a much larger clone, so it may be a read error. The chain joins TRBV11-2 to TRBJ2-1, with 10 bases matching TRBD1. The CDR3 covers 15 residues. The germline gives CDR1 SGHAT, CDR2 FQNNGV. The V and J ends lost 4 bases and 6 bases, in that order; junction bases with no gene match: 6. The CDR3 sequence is CASSSPGQGINEQFF. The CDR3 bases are TGTGCCAGCAGCTCGCCGGGACAGGGGATCAATGAGCAGTTCTTC. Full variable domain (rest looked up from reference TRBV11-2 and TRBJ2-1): EAGVAQSPRYKIIEKRQSVAFWCNPISGHATLYWYQQILGQGPKLLIQFQNNGVVDDSQLPKDRFSAERLKGVDSTLKIQPAKLEDSAVYLCASSSPGQGINEQFFGPGTRLTVL.

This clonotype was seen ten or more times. The CDR3 loop reads CASSPRGQVGAFF. The CDR3 coding sequence is TGTGCCAGCAGCCCGAGGGGACAGGTCGGAGCTTTCTTT. The chain joins TRBV7-8 to TRBJ1-1; TRBD1 aligns across 8 bases. The CDR3 extends over 13 amino acids. The V segment lost 5 bases and the J segment 10 bases; nucleotides outside the gene matches: 9. Germline V gives CDR1 SGHVS, CDR2 FQNEAQ. The whole variable domain, remainder taken from reference TRBV7-8 and TRBJ1-1, is GAGVSQSPRYKVAKRGQDVALRCDPISGHVSLFWYQQALGQGPEFLTYFQNEAQLDKSGLPSDRFFAERPEGSVSTLKIQRTQQEDSAVYLCASSPRGQVGAFFGQGTRLTVV.

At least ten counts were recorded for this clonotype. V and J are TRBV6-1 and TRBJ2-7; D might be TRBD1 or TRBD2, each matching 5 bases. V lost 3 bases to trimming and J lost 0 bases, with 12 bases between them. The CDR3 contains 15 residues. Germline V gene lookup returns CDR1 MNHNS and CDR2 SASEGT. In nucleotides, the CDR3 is TGTGCCAGCAGTGAGAGACCAGGGAGCTCCTACGAGCAGTACTTC. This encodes CASSERPGSSYEQYF.

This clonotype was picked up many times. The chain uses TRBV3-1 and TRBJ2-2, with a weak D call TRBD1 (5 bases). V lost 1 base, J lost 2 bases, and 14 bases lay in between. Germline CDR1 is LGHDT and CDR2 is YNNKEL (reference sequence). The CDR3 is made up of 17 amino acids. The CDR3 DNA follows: TGTGCCAGCAGCCAAGCTGGGGCAGGAGCTAACACCGGGGAGCTGTTTTTT. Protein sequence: CASSQAGAGANTGELFF.

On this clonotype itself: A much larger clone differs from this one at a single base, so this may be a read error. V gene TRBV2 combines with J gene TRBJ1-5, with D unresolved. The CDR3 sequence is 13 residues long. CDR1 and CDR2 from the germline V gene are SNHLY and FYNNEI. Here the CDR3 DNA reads TGTGACAGCAGTGAATACTGGGATCAGCCCCAGCATTTT. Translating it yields CDSSEYWDQPQHF.

CDR3 sequence (DNA): TGCAGTGCCAGGTGGGGGGGGCGCACAGATACGCAGTATTTT. Translating it yields CSARWGGRTDTQYF. The chain carries TRBV20-1 and TRBJ2-3, with TRBD2 as a possible D gene (7 bases). Trimming shortened V by 6 bases and J by 1 base, and 14 bases separated the two germline ends. The CDR3 is made up of 14 amino acids. The germline gives CDR1 DFQATT, CDR2 SNEGSKA (reference sequence).

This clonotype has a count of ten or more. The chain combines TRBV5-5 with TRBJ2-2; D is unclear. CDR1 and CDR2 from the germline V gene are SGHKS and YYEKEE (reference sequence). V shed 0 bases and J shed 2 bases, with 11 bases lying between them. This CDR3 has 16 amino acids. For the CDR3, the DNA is TGTGCCAGCAGCTTGGCGGCGACCCGAAACACCGGGGAGCTGTTTTTT. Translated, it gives CASSLAATRNTGELFF.